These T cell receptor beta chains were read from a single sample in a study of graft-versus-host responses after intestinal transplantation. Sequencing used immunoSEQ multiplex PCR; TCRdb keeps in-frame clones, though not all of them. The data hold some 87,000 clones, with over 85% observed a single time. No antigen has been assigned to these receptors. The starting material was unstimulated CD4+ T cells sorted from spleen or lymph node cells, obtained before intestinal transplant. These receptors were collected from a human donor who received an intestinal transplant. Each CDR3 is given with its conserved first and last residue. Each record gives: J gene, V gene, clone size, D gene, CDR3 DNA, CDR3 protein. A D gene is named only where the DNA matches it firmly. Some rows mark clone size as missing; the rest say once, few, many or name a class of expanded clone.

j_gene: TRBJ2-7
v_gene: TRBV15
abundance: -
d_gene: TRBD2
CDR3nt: TGTGCCACCAGCACGGGACTAACATTGGGGGAGCAGTACTTC
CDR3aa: CATSTGLTLGEQYF

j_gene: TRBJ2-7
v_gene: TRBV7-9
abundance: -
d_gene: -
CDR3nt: TGTGCCAGCAGCTCACGACAGAGCTCCTACGAGCAGTACTTC
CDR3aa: CASSSRQSSYEQYF

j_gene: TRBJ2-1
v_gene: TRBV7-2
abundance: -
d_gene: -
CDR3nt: TGTGCCAGCAGCTCCTACCCCGGGACACCCGCGGACAATGAGCAGTTCTTC
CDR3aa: CASSSYPGTPADNEQFF

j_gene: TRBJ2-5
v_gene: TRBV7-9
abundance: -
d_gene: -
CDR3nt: TGTGCCAGCAGCGGGAAGGGGGGCTACCAAGAGACCCAGTACTTC
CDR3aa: CASSGKGGYQETQYF

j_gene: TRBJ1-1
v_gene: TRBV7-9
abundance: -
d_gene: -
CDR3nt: TGTGCCAGCAGCTTATTGTCGTCAGAAGCTTTCTTT
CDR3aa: CASSLLSSEAFF

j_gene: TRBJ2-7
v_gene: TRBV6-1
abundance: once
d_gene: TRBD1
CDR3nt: TGTGCCAGCACTGGTGGGACAGGGTACTCCTACGAGCAGTACTTC
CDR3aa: CASTGGTGYSYEQYF

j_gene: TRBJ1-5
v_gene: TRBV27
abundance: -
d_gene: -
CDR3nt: TGTGCCAGCAGTTTAGTCGGCGTCAATCAGCCCCAGCATTTT
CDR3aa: CASSLVGVNQPQHF

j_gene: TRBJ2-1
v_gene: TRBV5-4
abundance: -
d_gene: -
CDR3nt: TGTGCCAGCAGCTTAGGAGGTAACTCCTACAATGAGCAGTTCTTC
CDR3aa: CASSLGGNSYNEQFF

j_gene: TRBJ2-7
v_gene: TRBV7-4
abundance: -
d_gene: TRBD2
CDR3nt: TGTGCCAGCAGCTCGGGACTAGCGGGAGCTGGCGAGCAGTACTTC
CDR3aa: CASSSGLAGAGEQYF

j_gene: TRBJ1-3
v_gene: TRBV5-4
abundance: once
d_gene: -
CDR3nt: TGTGCCAGCAGCCCAACCTCTGGAAACACCATATATTTT
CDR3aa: CASSPTSGNTIYF

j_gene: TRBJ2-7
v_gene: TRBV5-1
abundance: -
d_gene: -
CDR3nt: TGCGCCAGCAGCTTGGCCCAGGACCACCCTTCCTACGAGCAGTACTTC
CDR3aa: CASSLAQDHPSYEQYF

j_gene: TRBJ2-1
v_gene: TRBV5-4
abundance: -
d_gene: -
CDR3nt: TGTGCCAGCAGCTTGGAGGGGTCTAGCGGCAGGAGGGGGTACAATGAGCAGTTCTTC
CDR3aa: CASSLEGSSGRRGYNEQFF

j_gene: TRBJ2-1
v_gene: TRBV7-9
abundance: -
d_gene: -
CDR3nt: TGTGCCAGCAGCTTGGATACAGCGATACTAAGCTCCTACAATGAGCAGTTCTTC
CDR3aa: CASSLDTAILSSYNEQFF

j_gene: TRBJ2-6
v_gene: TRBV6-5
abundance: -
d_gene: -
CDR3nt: TGTGCCAGCAGTTATATACAGTTCTCTGGGGCCAACGTCCTGACTTTC
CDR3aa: CASSYIQFSGANVLTF

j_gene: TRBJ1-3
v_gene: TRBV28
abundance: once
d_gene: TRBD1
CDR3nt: TGTGCCAGCAGTATTTGGGACAGGGGTCGTGCTGGGGTGATGAGAAACTCTGGAAACACCATATATTTT
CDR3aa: CASSIWDRGRAGVMRNSGNTIYF

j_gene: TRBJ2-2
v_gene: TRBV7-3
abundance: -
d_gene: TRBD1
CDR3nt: TGTGCCAGCAGCTTACTACCCGGGACAGGGGATACCGGGGAGCTGTTTTTT
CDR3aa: CASSLLPGTGDTGELFF

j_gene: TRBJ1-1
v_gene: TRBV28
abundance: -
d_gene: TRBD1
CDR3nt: TGTGCCAGCAGTTTAAGATACAGGGGAAGGGTTACTGAAGCTTTCTTT
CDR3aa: CASSLRYRGRVTEAFF

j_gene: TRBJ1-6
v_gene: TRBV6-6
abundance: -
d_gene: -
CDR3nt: TGTGCCAGCAGTTACTCCACAGGGTTGGGTTCACCCCTCCACTTT
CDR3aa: CASSYSTGLGSPLHF

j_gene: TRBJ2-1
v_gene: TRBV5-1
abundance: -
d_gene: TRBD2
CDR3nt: TGCGCCAGCAGCTTTTTACTAGCGGGTTCCTACAATGAGCAGTTCTTC
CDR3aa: CASSFLLAGSYNEQFF

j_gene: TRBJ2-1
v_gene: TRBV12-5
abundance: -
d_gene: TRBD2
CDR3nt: TGTGCTAGTGGTGTGGATAGCGGGAGGGCAGGGAATGAGCAGTTCTTC
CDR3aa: CASGVDSGRAGNEQFF

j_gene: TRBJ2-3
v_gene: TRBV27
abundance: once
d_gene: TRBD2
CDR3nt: TGTGCCAGCAGTTTATTTGTTCGAGCGGGAGGGGAGCCAGATACGCAGTATTTT
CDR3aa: CASSLFVRAGGEPDTQYF

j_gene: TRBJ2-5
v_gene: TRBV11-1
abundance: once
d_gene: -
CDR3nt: TGTGCCAGCAGCTCGGCTACTCAGGACAGCAAGGAGACCCAGTACTTC
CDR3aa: CASSSATQDSKETQYF

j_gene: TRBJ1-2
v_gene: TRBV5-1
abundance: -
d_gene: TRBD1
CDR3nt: TGCGCCAGCAGCTTGGTGACGACAGGGTATGGCTACACCTTC
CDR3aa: CASSLVTTGYGYTF

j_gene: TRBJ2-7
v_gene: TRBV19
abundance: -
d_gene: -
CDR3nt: TGTGCCAGTAGTAGTGGCAGGGCCAACGAGCAGTACTTC
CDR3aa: CASSSGRANEQYF

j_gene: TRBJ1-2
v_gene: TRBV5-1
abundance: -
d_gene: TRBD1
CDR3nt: TGCGCCAGCAGCTTGGTGGGACACCGGGGACAGGGAAACTATGGCTACACCTTC
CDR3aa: CASSLVGHRGQGNYGYTF

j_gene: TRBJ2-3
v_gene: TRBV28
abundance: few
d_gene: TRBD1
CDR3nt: TGTGCCAGCAGTTTATTGTTTGACAGGGAAAGCACAGATACGCAGTATTTT
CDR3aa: CASSLLFDRESTDTQYF

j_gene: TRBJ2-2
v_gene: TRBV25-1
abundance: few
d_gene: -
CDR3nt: TGTGCCAGCAGTGAATATCGGGACAACGGGGAGCTGTTTTTT
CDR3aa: CASSEYRDNGELFF

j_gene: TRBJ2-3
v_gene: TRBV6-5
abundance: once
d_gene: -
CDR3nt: TGTGCCAGCGCCCGCTTCTCGGCGCAGTATTTT
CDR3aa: CASARFSAQYF

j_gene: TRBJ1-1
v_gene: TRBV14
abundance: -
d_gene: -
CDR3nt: TGTGCCAGCAGCTCTTCCTGGAATAGGGACACTGAAGCTTTCTTT
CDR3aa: CASSSSWNRDTEAFF

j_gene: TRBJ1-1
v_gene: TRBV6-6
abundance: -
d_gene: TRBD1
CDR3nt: TGTGCCAGCAGACGCTCCTCCAGGGGGGGTGAAGCTTTCTTT
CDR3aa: CASRRSSRGGEAFF

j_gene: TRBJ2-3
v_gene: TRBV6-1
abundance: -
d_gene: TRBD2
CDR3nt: TGTGCCAGCAGTGCCCGAGGAAGCGGGGCGAGCACAGATACGCAGTATTTT
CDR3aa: CASSARGSGASTDTQYF

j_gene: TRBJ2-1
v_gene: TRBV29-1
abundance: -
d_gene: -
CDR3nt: TGCAGCTTCCAAAGGGGGGGACTATACAATGAGCAGTTCTTC
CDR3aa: CSFQRGGLYNEQFF

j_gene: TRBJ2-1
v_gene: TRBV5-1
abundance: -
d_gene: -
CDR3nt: TGCGCCAGCAGCGAGGGCGCCCCCAATGAGCAGTTCTTC
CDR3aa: CASSEGAPNEQFF

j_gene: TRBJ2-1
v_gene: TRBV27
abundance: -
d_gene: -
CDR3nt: TGTGCCAGCAGCCCCGGGTACAATGAGCAGTTCTTC
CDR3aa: CASSPGYNEQFF

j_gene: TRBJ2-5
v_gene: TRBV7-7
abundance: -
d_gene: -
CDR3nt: TGTGCCAGCAGCTTAGGCCCGAATGCGGAGACCCAGTACTTC
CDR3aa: CASSLGPNAETQYF

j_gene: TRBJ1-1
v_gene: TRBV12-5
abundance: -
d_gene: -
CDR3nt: TGTGCTAGTGGACCTCAGGGGAGGACTGAAGCTTTCTTT
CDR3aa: CASGPQGRTEAFF

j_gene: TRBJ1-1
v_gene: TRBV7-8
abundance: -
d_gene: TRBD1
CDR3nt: TGTGCCAGCAGCTTAGAGGGTTGGACAGGGAATCGAGCTTTCTTT
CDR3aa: CASSLEGWTGNRAFF

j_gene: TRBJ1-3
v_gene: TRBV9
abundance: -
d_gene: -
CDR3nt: TGTGCCAGCAGCGTCGACAGGCTGGGAAACACCATATATTTT
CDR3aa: CASSVDRLGNTIYF

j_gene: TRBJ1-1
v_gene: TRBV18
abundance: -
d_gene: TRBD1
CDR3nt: TGTGCCAGCTCACTCCAGACAGGGGGAAACACTGAAGCTTTCTTT
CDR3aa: CASSLQTGGNTEAFF

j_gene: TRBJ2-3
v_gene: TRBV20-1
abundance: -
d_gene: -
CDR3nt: TGCAGTGCTAGAATCGTGGATACGCAGTATTTT
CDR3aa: CSARIVDTQYF

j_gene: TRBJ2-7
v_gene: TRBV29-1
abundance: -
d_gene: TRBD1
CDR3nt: TGCAGCGTTGAAGAGGGACAGGGGGTCCCCTACGAGCAGTACTTC
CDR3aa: CSVEEGQGVPYEQYF

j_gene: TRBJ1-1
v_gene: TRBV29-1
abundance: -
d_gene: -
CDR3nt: TGCAGCGTTGGCAATAACGGCGGATTGAACACTGAAGCTTTCTTT
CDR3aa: CSVGNNGGLNTEAFF

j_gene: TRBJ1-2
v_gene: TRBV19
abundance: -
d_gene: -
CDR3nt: TGTGCCAGTAAGGGGCGGGACACTACTAACTATGGCTACACCTTC
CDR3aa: CASKGRDTTNYGYTF

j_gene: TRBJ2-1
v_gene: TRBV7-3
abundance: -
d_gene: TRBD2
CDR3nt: TGTGCCAGCAGCTTAAATTCAGCTAGCGGGAGGGCCGGGCAGTTCTTC
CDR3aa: CASSLNSASGRAGQFF

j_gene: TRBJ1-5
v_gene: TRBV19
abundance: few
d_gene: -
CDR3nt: TGTGCCAGTAGTAAAGATAGGGCGGGTCATAGCAATCAGCCCCAGCATTTT
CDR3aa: CASSKDRAGHSNQPQHF

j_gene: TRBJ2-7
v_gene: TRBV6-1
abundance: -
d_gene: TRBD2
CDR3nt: TGTGCCAGCAACCTAGCGGTATCCTACGAGCAGTACTTC
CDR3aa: CASNLAVSYEQYF

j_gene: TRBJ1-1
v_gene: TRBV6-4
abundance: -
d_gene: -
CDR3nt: TGTGCCAGCAGGGGGACGGAGAACACTGAAGCTTTCTTT
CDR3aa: CASRGTENTEAFF

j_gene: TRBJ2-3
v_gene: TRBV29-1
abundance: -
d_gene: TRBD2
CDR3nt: TGCAGCGTTGTCGGGGGGAGCACGTATACGCAGTATTTT
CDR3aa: CSVVGGSTYTQYF

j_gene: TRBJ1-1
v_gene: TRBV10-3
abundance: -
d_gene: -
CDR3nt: TGTGCCATCAGTGAAAGACTTCAGAACACTGAAGCTTTCTTT
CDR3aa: CAISERLQNTEAFF

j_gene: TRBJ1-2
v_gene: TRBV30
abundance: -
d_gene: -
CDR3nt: TGTGCCTGGAGTGTCACCCTTAACTATGGCTACACCTTC
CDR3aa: CAWSVTLNYGYTF

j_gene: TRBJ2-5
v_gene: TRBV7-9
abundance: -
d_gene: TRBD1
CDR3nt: TGTGCCAGCAGCCTTCAGGACAGGGGAGGGACCCAGTACTTC
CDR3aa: CASSLQDRGGTQYF

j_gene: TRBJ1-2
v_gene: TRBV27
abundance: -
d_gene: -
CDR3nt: TGTGCCAGCAGTTTCATAGGGTCTAACTATGGCTACACCTTC
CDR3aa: CASSFIGSNYGYTF

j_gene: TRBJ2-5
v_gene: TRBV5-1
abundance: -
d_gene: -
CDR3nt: TGCGCCAGCAGCTTGTACATGCGGGAGACCCAGTACTTC
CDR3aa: CASSLYMRETQYF